This T cell receptor (beta chain) was profiled in a study of blood T cells in healthy people across ages. Turning to the study itself: Every two T cells gave about one barcoded beta molecule via template switching.

With respect to this clonotype: The antigen is not known.

For the second PCR, which ran for about 7 to 11 cycles, a sample-barcoded 5' primer and a J-beta primer mix were used. TCRdb re-called the 5' RACE reads with MiXCR, one entry per CDR3 protein. The sample lists 850,000 to 1,000,000 distinct CDR3 sequences, roughly 47% occurring once. Peripheral blood samples of 9 to 10 milliliters were drawn from each donor. Each sample had at least 6.5 million PBMCs isolated. Study results and caveats: Diversity was higher, and naive CD4+ cells more numerous, in long-lived donors than in aged donors.

Germline values: CDR1 MNHEY, CDR2 SVGEGT. V was pared by 6 bases and J by 2 bases, with 10 bases of the junction left unmatched. The CDR3 runs 15 residues. This clonotype originated in a woman aged 55 to 70 in good health. Source material: blood. The V and J genes are TRBV6-2 or TRBV6-3 and TRBJ2-7, with TRBD2 matching over 7 bases. This CDR3 reads CASSRSSGGPYEQYF. CDR3 DNA: TGTGCCAGCAGCCGATCTAGCGGAGGCCCCTACGAGCAGTACTTC.